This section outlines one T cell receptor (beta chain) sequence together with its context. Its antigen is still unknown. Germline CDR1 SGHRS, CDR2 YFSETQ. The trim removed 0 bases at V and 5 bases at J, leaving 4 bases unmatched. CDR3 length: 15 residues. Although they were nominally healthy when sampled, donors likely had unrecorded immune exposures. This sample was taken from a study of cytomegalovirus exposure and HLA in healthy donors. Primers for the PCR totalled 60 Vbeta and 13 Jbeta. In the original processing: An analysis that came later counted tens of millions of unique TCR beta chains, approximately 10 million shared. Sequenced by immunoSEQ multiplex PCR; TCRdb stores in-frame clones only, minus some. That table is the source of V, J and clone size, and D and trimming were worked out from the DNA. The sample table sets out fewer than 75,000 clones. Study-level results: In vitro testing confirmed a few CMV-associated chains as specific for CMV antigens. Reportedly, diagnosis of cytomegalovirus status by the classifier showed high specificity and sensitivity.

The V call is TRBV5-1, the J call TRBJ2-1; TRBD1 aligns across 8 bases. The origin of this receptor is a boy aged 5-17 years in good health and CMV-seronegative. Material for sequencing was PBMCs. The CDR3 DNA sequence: TGCGCCAGCAGCTTGGGGGGACAGGCGCACAATGAGCAGTTCTTC. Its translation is CASSLGGQAHNEQFF. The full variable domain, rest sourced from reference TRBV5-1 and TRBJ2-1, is KAGVTQTPRYLIKTRGQQVTLSCSPISGHRSVSWYQQTPGQGLQFLFEYFSETQRNKGNFPGRFSGRQFSNSRSEMNVSTLELGDSALYLCASSLGGQAHNEQFFGPGTRLTVL.